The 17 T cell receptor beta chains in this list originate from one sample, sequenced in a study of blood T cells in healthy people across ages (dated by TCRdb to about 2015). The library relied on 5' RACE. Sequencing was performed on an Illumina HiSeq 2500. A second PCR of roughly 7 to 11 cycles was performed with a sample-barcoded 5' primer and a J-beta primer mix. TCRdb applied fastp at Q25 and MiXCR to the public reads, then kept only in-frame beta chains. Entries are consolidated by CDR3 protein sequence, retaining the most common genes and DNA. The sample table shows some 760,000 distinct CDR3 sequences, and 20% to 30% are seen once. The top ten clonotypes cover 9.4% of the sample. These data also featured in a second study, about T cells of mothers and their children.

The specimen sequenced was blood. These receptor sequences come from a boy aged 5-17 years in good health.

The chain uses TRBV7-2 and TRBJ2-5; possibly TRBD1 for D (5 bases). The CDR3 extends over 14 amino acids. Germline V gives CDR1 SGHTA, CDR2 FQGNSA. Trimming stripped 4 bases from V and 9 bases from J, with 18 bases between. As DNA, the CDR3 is TGTGCCAGCAGCTCTTTTACAGGAGATGGGGCCCAGTACTTC. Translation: CASSSFTGDGAQYF.

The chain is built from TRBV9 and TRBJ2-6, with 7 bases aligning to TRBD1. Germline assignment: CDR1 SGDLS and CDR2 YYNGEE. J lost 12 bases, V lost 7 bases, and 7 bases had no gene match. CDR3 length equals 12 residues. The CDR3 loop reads CASGGQEIVLTF. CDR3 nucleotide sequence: TGTGCCAGCGGAGGACAGGAGATCGTCCTGACTTTC.

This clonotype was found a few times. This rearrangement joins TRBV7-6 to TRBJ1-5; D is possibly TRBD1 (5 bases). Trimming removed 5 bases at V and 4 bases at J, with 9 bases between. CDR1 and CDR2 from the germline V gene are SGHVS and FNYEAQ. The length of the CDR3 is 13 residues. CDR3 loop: CASSPDRNQPQHF. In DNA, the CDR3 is TGTGCCAGCAGCCCCGACAGAAATCAGCCCCAGCATTTT.

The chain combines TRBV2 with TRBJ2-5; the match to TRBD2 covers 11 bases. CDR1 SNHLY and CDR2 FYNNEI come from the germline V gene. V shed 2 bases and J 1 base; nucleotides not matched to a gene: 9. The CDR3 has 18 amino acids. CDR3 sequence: CASSERGLADPFQETQYF. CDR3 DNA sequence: TGTGCCAGCAGTGAAAGGGGACTAGCGGATCCCTTCCAAGAGACCCAGTACTTC.

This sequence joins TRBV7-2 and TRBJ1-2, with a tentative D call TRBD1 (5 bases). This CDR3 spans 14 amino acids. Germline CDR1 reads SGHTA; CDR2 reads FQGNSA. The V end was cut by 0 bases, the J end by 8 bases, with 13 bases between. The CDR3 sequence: CASSLANQGLGYTF. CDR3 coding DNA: TGTGCCAGCAGCTTAGCGAATCAGGGATTGGGCTACACCTTC.

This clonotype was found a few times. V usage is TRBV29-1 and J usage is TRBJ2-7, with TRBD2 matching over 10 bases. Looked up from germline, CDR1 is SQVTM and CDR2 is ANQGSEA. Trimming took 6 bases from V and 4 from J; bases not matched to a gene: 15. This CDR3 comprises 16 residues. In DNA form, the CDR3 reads TGCAGCGTCAAGGGGTTTACGGGACTAGCGATTTACGAGCAGTACTTC. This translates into CSVKGFTGLAIYEQYF.

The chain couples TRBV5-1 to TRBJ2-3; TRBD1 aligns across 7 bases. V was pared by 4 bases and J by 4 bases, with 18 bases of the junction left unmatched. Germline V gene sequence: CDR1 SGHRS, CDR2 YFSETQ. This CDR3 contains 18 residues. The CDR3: CASSHVRGMGQRADTQYF. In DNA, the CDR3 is TGCGCCAGCAGCCACGTTCGAGGGATGGGACAGAGGGCAGATACGCAGTATTTT.

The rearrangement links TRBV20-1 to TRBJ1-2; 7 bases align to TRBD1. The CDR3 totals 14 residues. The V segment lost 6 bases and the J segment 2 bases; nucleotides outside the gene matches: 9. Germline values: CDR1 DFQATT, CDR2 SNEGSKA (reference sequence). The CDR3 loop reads CSAPRGQLNYGYTF. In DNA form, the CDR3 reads TGCAGTGCCCCCAGGGGACAGCTGAACTATGGCTACACCTTC.

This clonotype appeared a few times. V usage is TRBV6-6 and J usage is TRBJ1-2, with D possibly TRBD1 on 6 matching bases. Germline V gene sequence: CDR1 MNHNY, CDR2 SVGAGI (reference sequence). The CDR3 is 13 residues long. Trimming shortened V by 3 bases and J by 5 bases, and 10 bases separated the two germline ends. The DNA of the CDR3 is TGTGCCAGCAGTTATCGGACAGATTATGGCTACACCTTC. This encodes CASSYRTDYGYTF.

The DNA of the CDR3 is TGCAGTGCTAGAGTAGCGGGAGAGGGAGAGACCCAGTACTTC. This encodes CSARVAGEGETQYF. The chain carries TRBV20-1 and TRBJ2-5; 9 bases agree with TRBD2. Germline V gene data show CDR1 as DFQATT and CDR2 as SNEGSKA (reference sequence). CDR3 size: 14 residues. V dropped 1 base and J dropped 4; count of bases not matched to a gene: 4.

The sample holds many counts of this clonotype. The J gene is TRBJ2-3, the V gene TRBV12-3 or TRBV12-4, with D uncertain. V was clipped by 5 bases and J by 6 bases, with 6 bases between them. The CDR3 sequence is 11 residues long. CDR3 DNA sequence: TGTGCCAGCAGTGAGAGGGATACGCAGTATTTT. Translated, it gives CASSERDTQYF.

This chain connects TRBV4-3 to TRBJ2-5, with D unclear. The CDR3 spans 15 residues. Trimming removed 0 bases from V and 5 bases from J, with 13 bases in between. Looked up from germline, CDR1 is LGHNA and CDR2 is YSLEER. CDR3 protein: CASSQDHDEEETQYF. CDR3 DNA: TGCGCCAGCAGCCAAGATCACGACGAGGAGGAGACCCAGTACTTC.

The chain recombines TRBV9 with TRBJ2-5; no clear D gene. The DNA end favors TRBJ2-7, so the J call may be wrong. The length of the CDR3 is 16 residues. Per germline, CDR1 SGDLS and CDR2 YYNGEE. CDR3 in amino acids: CASSVNAASFTYEQYF. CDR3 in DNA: TGTGCCAGCAGCGTAAATGCAGCGTCCTTCACCTACGAGCAGTACTTC.

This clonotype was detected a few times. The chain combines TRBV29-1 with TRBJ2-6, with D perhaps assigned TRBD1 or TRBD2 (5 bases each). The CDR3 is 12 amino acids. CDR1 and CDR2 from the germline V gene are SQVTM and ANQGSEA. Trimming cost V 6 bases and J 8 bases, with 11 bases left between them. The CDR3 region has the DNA TGCAGCGTAGCGGACAAAACCAACGTCCTGACTTTC. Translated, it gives CSVADKTNVLTF.

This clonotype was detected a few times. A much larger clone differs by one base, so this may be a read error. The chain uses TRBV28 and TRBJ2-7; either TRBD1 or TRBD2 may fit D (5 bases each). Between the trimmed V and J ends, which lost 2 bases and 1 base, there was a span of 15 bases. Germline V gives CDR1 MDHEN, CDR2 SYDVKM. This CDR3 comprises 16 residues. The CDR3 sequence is CASSLNLGRGSYEQYF. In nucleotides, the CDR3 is TGTGCCAGCAGTTTAAATCTGGGACGGGGTTCCTACGAGCAGTACTTC. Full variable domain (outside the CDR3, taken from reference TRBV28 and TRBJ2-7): DVKVTQSSRYLVKRTGEKVFLECVQDMDHENMFWYRQDPGLGLRLIYFSYDVKMKEKGDIPEGYSVSREKKERFSLILESASTNQTSMYLCASSLNLGRGSYEQYFGPGTRLTVT.

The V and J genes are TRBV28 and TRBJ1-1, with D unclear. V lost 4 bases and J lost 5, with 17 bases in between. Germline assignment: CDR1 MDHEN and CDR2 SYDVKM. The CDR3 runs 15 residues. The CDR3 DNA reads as TGTGCCAGCAGTTCCGGCTTCGTGAAACCAACTGAAGCTTTCTTT. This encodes CASSSGFVKPTEAFF.

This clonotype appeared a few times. For the CDR3, the DNA is TGCGCCAGCAGCTTGCCCCCCTATGAGCGGGAGGGCGAGCAGTACTTC. Translated: CASSLPPYEREGEQYF. The chain carries TRBV5-1 and TRBJ2-5; 10 bases map to TRBD2. The J call is uncertain, as TRBJ2-7 better fits the DNA end. Germline assignment: CDR1 SGHRS and CDR2 YFSETQ. The CDR3 extends over 16 amino acids.